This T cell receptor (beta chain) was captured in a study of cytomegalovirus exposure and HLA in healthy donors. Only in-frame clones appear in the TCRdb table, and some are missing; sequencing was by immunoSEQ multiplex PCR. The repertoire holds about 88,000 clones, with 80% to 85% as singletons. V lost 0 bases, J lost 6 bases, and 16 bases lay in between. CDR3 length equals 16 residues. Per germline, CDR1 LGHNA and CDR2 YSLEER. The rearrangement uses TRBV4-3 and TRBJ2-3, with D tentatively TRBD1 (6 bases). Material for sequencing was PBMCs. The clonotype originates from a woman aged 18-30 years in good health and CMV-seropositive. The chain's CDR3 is CASSQDGTGSWDTQYF. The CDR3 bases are TGCGCCAGCAGCCAAGATGGTACAGGGAGTTGGGATACGCAGTATTTT.